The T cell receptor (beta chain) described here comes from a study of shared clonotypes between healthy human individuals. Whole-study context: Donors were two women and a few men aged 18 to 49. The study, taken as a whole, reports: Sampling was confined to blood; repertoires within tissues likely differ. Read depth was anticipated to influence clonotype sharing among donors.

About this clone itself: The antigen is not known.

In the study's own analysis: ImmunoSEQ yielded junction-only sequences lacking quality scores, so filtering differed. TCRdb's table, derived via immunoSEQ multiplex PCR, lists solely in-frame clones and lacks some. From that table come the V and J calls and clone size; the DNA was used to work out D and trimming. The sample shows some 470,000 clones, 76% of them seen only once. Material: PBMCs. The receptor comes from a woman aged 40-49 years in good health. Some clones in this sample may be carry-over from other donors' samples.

The CDR3 loop reads CASSNAGLGNTIYF. The CDR3 nucleotides read TGTGCCAGTAGTAACGCAGGATTAGGAAACACCATATATTTT. This chain connects TRBV19 to TRBJ1-3, with no clear D. The CDR3 contains 14 residues. The V and J ends lost 4 bases and 4 bases respectively, with 11 bases between them. Germline V lookup: CDR1 LNHDA, CDR2 SQIVND (reference sequence). Complete variable domain (other parts from reference TRBV19 and TRBJ1-3): DGGITQSPKYLFRKEGQNVTLSCEQNLNHDAMYWYRQDPGQGLRLIYYSQIVNDFQKGDIAEGYSVSREKKESFPLTVTSAQKNPTAFYLCASSNAGLGNTIYFGEGSWLTVV.